The present T cell receptor (beta chain) was sequenced within a study of cytotoxic CD8 clonotypes in ibrutinib-treated CLL. Turning to the study itself: Of the patients, over ten were relapsed/refractory, under 16 treatment-naive and 17 to 18 IGHV unmutated. Study results and limitations: Clonality was elevated at ibrutinib response and had returned toward baseline at progression.

Targeted sequencing depth ranged from 1 in 200,000 to 1 in 1 million T cells. This table comes from immunoSEQ multiplex PCR, and its TCRdb copy is limited to in-frame clones, with some not included. This sample has about 72,000 clones, with roughly two thirds found just once. TCR beta libraries used about 2 micrograms of DNA from cryopreserved PBMCs. In the case of this clone: Its specificity is unknown.

From germline, CDR1 is GTSNPN and CDR2 SVGIG (reference sequence). The V end lost 0 bases, the J end lost 8 bases, and 10 bases lay between the germline ends. The CDR3 extends over 12 amino acids. The chain couples TRBV30 to TRBJ1-2; D possibly corresponds to TRBD1 (5 bases). The sequence was collected from a human donor with chronic lymphocytic leukemia. Sample: PBMCs, taken after 12 months of ibrutinib treatment. CDR3 loop: CAWSVLGVGYTF. Here the CDR3 DNA reads TGTGCCTGGAGTGTACTGGGGGTGGGCTACACCTTC. The whole variable domain, remainder taken from reference TRBV30 and TRBJ1-2, is SQTIHQWPATLVQPVGSPLSLECTVEGTSNPNLYWYRQAAGRGLQLLFYSVGIGQISSEVPQNLSASRPQDRQFILSSKKLLLSDSGFYLCAWSVLGVGYTFGSGTRLTVV.